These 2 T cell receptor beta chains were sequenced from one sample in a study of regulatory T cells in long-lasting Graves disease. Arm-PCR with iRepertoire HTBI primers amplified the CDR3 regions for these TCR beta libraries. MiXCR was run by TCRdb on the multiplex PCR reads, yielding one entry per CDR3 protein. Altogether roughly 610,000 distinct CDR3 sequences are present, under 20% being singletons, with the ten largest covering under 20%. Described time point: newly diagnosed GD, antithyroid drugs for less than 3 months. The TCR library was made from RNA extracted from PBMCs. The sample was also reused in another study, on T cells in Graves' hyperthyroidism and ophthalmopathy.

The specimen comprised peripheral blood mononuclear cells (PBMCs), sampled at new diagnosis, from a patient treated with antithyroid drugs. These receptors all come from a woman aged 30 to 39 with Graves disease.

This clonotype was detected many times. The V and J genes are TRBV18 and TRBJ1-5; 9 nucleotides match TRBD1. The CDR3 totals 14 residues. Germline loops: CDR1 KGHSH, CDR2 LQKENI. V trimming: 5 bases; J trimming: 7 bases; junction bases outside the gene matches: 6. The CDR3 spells CASSGGQGDQPQHF. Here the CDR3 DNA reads TGTGCCAGCTCAGGGGGACAGGGCGACCAGCCCCAGCATTTT.

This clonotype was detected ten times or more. DNA for the CDR3: TGTGCCAGCAGCCAAGTCCGGGGACTGAACACTGAAGCTTTCTTT. Amino acids: CASSQVRGLNTEAFF. The gene calls are TRBV14 and TRBJ1-1; tentative D call: TRBD1 (5 bases). The CDR3 runs 15 residues. V shed 1 base and J shed 0 bases, with 9 bases lying between them. Germline CDR1 is SGHDN and CDR2 is FVKESK.